Listed below are T cell receptor beta chains from one sample, sequenced in a study of T-cell reconstitution after alpha-beta-depleted transplantation in children. TCRdb used MiXCR to reprocess the PCR reads, holding one entry per CDR3 protein. The table has approximately 15,000 distinct CDR3 sequences, about 8% seen once; the top ten hold 36%. This sample comprised PBMCs, mostly from graft donor cells, obtained 60 days after TCRalphabeta/CD19-depleted stem cell transplant. These TCRs come from a boy under three years old who had a stem cell transplant for Wiskott-Aldrich syndrome, so the T cells may come from the graft donor. Each CDR3 is given with its conserved first and last residue. Fields, in order: D gene, J gene, clone size, V gene, CDR3 protein, CDR3 DNA. A D gene is named only where the DNA matches it firmly. Some rows have no size entry. The others give once, few or many, or a class for an expanded clone.

>.|TRBJ1-1|.|TRBV12-2
CASRSYRMQGSTEAFF
TGTGCAAGTCGCTCGTACCGTATGCAGGGAAGCACTGAAGCTTTCTTT
>.|TRBJ2-7|many|TRBV30
CAWSLAQLSYEQYF
TGTGCCTGGAGTTTGGCCCAACTCTCCTACGAGCAGTACTTC
>TRBD2|TRBJ2-1|many|TRBV24-1
CATSASGSYNEQFF
TGTGCCACCAGTGCTAGCGGCTCCTACAATGAGCAGTTCTTC
>.|TRBJ2-7|few|TRBV20-1
CSLVRLAINSYEQYF
TGCAGTTTAGTGCGGCTAGCGATAAACTCCTACGAGCAGTACTTC
>TRBD2|TRBJ2-1|many|TRBV5-1
CASSLKGLAGLNEQFF
TGCGCCAGCAGCTTGAAGGGACTAGCGGGTCTCAATGAGCAGTTCTTC
>.|TRBJ2-2|.|TRBV3-1
CASSQDIGPGVQKQNTGELFF
TGTGCCAGCAGCCAAGATATCGGGCCAGGGGTCCAAAAACAGAACACCGGGGAGCTGTTTTTT
>.|TRBJ2-3|many|TRBV19
CASSTSTDTQYF
TGTGCCAGTAGTACCAGCACAGATACGCAGTATTTT
>TRBD2|TRBJ2-3|many|TRBV20-1
CSALTSGTGTDTQYF
TGCAGTGCCCTGACTAGCGGGACCGGCACAGATACGCAGTATTTT
>.|TRBJ2-3|few|TRBV20-1
CSARDWAGSRDTQYF
TGCAGTGCTAGAGATTGGGCAGGGTCTAGAGATACGCAGTATTTT
>.|TRBJ2-5|.|TRBV20-1
CSAPKGQETQYF
TGCAGTGCTCCCAAGGGTCAGGAGACCCAGTACTTC
>.|TRBJ2-2|many|TRBV7-9
CASSLEGTGELFF
TGTGCCAGCAGCTTGGAGGGGACCGGGGAGCTGTTTTTT
>.|TRBJ2-3|many|TRBV5-1
CASSSTDTQYF
TGCGCCAGCAGCTCCACAGATACGCAGTATTTT
>.|TRBJ2-3|many|TRBV5-1
CASSLLLATTDTQYF
TGCGCCAGCAGCTTGCTCCTAGCTACCACAGATACGCAGTATTTT
>.|TRBJ2-3|many|TRBV4-1
CASSQVEQADTQYF
TGCGCCAGCAGCCAAGTAGAACAAGCAGATACGCAGTATTTT
>.|TRBJ2-2|.|TRBV6-5
CASSYRVLGELFF
TGTGCCAGCAGTTATAGAGTTCTCGGGGAGCTGTTTTTT
>.|TRBJ1-1|few|TRBV20-1
CSAPRTANEAFF
TGCAGTGCCCCACGGACGGCGAATGAAGCTTTCTTT
>TRBD1|TRBJ2-7|few|TRBV5-4
CASSSGQGVGEQYF
TGTGCCAGCAGCTCAGGACAGGGGGTCGGCGAGCAGTACTTC
>.|TRBJ2-1|.|TRBV27
CASSLLSVRFNEQFF
TGTGCCAGCAGTTTATTATCAGTACGATTTAATGAGCAGTTCTTC
>TRBD1|TRBJ2-1|medium-sized|TRBV4-1
CASSQPIRNRGEQFF
TGCGCCAGCAGCCAACCGATCAGAAACAGGGGTGAGCAGTTCTTC
>.|TRBJ1-1|many|TRBV28
CASSLFGELNTEAFF
TGTGCCAGCAGTTTATTCGGAGAGTTGAACACTGAAGCTTTCTTT
>.|TRBJ1-5|many|TRBV5-1
CASSDDGNQPQHF
TGCGCCAGCAGCGACGACGGAAATCAGCCCCAGCATTTT
>.|TRBJ1-1|many|TRBV29-1
CSVDRAMNTEAFF
TGCAGCGTTGACAGGGCCATGAACACTGAAGCTTTCTTT
>TRBD1|TRBJ2-7|many|TRBV14
CASSQKTGQPNEQYF
TGTGCCAGCAGCCAGAAAACGGGACAGCCAAACGAGCAGTACTTC
>TRBD2|TRBJ2-3|.|TRBV10-1
CASSWTRGADTQYF
TGCGCCAGCAGCTGGACTAGAGGTGCAGATACGCAGTATTTT
>.|TRBJ1-6|many|TRBV28
CASSLGGWERSPLHF
TGTGCCAGCAGTTTAGGAGGGTGGGAACGGTCACCCCTCCACTTT
>.|TRBJ1-3|many|TRBV3-1
CASSQAWGGNTIYF
TGTGCCAGCAGCCAGGCGTGGGGAGGAAACACCATATATTTT
>.|TRBJ1-5|few|TRBV24-1
CATSDRGHQPQHF
TGTGCCACCAGTGATAGGGGCCATCAGCCCCAGCATTTT
>TRBD1|TRBJ2-3|.|TRBV20-1
CSAPAGTGTDTQYF
TGCAGTGCACCAGCCGGGACAGGGACAGATACGCAGTATTTT
>.|TRBJ2-7|medium-sized|TRBV4-2
CASSQDTSREQYF
TGTGCCAGCAGCCAAGACACCTCTCGGGAGCAGTACTTC
>.|TRBJ1-1|many|TRBV7-6
CASSSTGRTEAFF
TGTGCCAGCAGCTCTACAGGGAGGACTGAAGCTTTCTTT
>.|TRBJ2-1|many|TRBV2
CASIRNQACNEQFF
TGTGCCAGCATCCGAAACCAAGCGTGCAATGAGCAGTTCTTC
>.|TRBJ1-1|many|TRBV5-6
CASSTSQSVWGEAFF
TGTGCCAGCAGCACCAGCCAGTCGGTGTGGGGGGAGGCTTTCTTT
>.|TRBJ2-5|many|TRBV20-1
CSASIGRGGRGQETQYF
TGCAGTGCTAGTATCGGCAGGGGCGGACGAGGGCAAGAGACCCAGTACTTC
>TRBD1|TRBJ2-5|many|TRBV29-1
CSLTGGEETQYF
TGCAGCTTGACAGGGGGAGAGGAGACCCAGTACTTC
>.|TRBJ2-3|many|TRBV5-1
CASSLEADTQYF
TGCGCCAGCAGCTTGGAGGCAGATACGCAGTATTTT
>.|TRBJ2-7|few|TRBV21-1
CASSKGSGSYEQYF
TGTGCCAGCAGCAAAGGGAGCGGGAGTTACGAGCAGTACTTC
>.|TRBJ2-2|many|TRBV24-1
CATSGRAGELFF
TGTGCCACCAGTGGGCGAGCCGGGGAGCTGTTTTTT
>.|TRBJ2-3|many|TRBV20-1
CSARDGRRGNTQYF
TGCAGTGCTAGAGATGGGAGGAGGGGGAATACGCAGTATTTT
>TRBD1|TRBJ2-5|many|TRBV24-1
CATSDSRGTGARETQYF
TGTGCCACCAGTGATTCTCGCGGAACAGGGGCCCGAGAGACCCAGTACTTC
>.|TRBJ2-7|many|TRBV11-2
CASSLGPGLGSYEQYF
TGTGCCAGCAGCTTGGGGCCGGGACTGGGCTCCTACGAGCAGTACTTC
>.|TRBJ2-7|few|TRBV5-5
CASSFQGGGLEQYF
TGTGCCAGCAGCTTTCAAGGGGGGGGGTTGGAGCAGTACTTC
>.|TRBJ1-3|many|TRBV11-3
CASSLSGSSGNTIYF
TGTGCCAGCAGCTTATCGGGGTCAAGTGGAAACACCATATATTTT
>.|TRBJ1-5|many|TRBV27
CASSLGGSGQPQHF
TGTGCCAGCAGTTTAGGAGGGTCAGGGCAGCCCCAGCATTTT
>TRBD2|TRBJ2-2|many|TRBV20-1
CSGVAGIPTRGELFF
TGCAGTGGTGTAGCGGGGATCCCCACTAGAGGGGAGCTGTTTTTT
>.|TRBJ2-1|few|TRBV6-2/TRBV6-3
CASRGGNEQFF
TGTGCCAGCAGGGGTGGGAATGAGCAGTTCTTC
>.|TRBJ2-7|.|TRBV7-9
CASSLSGAPYEQYF
TGTGCCAGCAGCCTGTCAGGGGCCCCCTACGAGCAGTACTTC
>TRBD1|TRBJ1-2|medium-sized|TRBV6-4
CASSGQGDDGYTF
TGTGCCAGCAGTGGCCAGGGGGACGATGGCTACACCTTC
>TRBD2|TRBJ2-7|many|TRBV10-3
CAISESLGTSGGEQYF
TGTGCCATCAGTGAGTCTTTAGGGACTAGCGGGGGCGAGCAGTACTTC
>.|TRBJ2-4|.|TRBV12-3/TRBV12-4
CASSLLGAKNIQYF
TGTGCCAGCAGTTTATTGGGGGCCAAAAACATTCAGTACTTC
>.|TRBJ2-1|medium-sized|TRBV5-1
CASSRGGQDSYNEQFF
TGCGCCAGCAGCCGGGGGGGACAGGATTCCTACAATGAGCAGTTCTTC
>TRBD1|TRBJ1-1|many|TRBV6-1
CASSKDRGQGEAFF
TGTGCCAGCAGTAAAGACAGGGGGCAGGGTGAAGCTTTCTTT
>.|TRBJ2-3|many|TRBV7-6
CASSLGYPASRKGDTQYF
TGTGCCAGCAGCTTAGGCTACCCGGCCTCGAGGAAAGGAGATACGCAGTATTTT
>.|TRBJ2-7|many|TRBV20-1
CSAYGDKALGEQYF
TGCAGCGCTTATGGGGACAAGGCACTGGGCGAGCAGTACTTC
>.|TRBJ2-1|.|TRBV7-9
CASSLGRGAVEQFF
TGTGCCAGCAGCTTAGGGCGTGGGGCAGTAGAGCAGTTCTTC
>.|TRBJ1-1|medium-sized|TRBV30
CAWSVMVGTEAFF
TGTGCCTGGAGTGTAATGGTGGGAACTGAAGCTTTCTTT
>TRBD2|TRBJ2-2|few|TRBV3-1
CASSHRTSGHTGELFF
TGTGCCAGCAGCCATAGGACTAGCGGACACACCGGGGAGCTGTTTTTT
>TRBD2|TRBJ2-3|many|TRBV7-2
CASSLTGGPDMDTQYF
TGTGCCAGCAGCTTAACGGGAGGGCCTGACATGGATACGCAGTATTTT